A single sample gave rise to the 23 T cell receptor beta chains below, sequenced in a study of identical twins. TCRdb re-called the 5' RACE reads through MiXCR, storing one row per CDR3 protein. The sample lists about 700,000 distinct CDR3 sequences; 8.6% were seen once. These data were also filed under a second study, of yellow fever vaccine responses in identical twins.

The specimen sequenced was PBMCs. The receptors derive from a woman under 30 in good health.

CDR3 sequence: CSARSRPSYNEQFF. DNA for the CDR3: TGCAGTGCTAGGTCACGACCATCCTACAATGAGCAGTTCTTC. V and J are TRBV20-1 and TRBJ2-1; D is ambiguous. The CDR3 totals 14 residues. Between the trimmed V and J ends, which lost 3 bases and 1 base, there was a span of 10 bases. The V gene's germline CDR1 is DFQATT and CDR2 SNEGSKA (reference sequence).

There are many counts of this clonotype. The chain employs TRBV7-9 and TRBJ2-6; tentatively, D is TRBD1 (5 bases). CDR1 is SEHNR and CDR2 is FQNEAQ in the germline V gene (reference sequence). The CDR3 has 11 amino acids. Trimming removed 5 bases at V and 15 bases at J, with 11 bases between. In nucleotides, the CDR3 is TGTGCCAGCAGCCCACAAAGGGGCCTGACTTTC. It codes for CASSPQRGLTF.

For this clonotype: The junction differs from germline at one of its ends, possibly a read error. Here the CDR3 DNA reads TGTGCCAGCAGTTACAGGACAGTCCAAGAGACCCAGTGCTTC. It yields the protein CASSYRTVQETQCF. This chain connects TRBV28 to TRBJ2-5, with TRBD1 as a possible D gene (6 bases). Looked up from germline, CDR1 is MDHEN and CDR2 is SYDVKM. The CDR3 has 14 residues. Drawing the rest from reference TRBV28 and TRBJ2-5, the complete variable domain is DVKVTQSSRYLVKRTGEKVFLECVQDMDHENMFWYRQDPGLGLRLIYFSYDVKMKEKGDIPEGYSVSREKKERFSLILESASTNQTSMYLCASSYRTVQETQCFGPGTRLLVL.

This clonotype has just a few counts. This sequence joins TRBV11-2 and TRBJ2-3; no clear D gene. This CDR3 is built from 15 residues. Germline V lookup: CDR1 SGHAT, CDR2 FQNNGV. V was cut by 3 bases and J by 0 bases, with 10 bases left in between. The chain's CDR3 is CASSFQPISTDTQYF. The CDR3 DNA sequence: TGTGCCAGCAGCTTTCAGCCCATTAGCACAGATACGCAGTATTTT.

The chain recombines TRBV7-9 with TRBJ2-1, with D unresolved. Germline V gene sequence: CDR1 SEHNR, CDR2 FQNEAQ (reference sequence). With 3 bases removed from V and 0 bases from J, the gap between germline ends came to 12 bases. The CDR3 runs 16 residues. CDR3: CASSFSSSPSYNEQFF. The DNA of the CDR3 is TGTGCCAGCAGCTTTAGTAGCTCCCCCTCCTACAATGAGCAGTTCTTC. The entire variable domain, with the rest obtained from reference TRBV7-9 and TRBJ2-1, is as follows: DTGVSQNPRHKITKRGQNVTFRCDPISEHNRLYWYRQTLGQGPEFLTYFQNEAQLEKSRLLSDRFSAERPKGSFSTLEIQRTEQGDSAMYLCASSFSSSPSYNEQFFGPGTRLTVL.

This clonotype was seen repeatedly, ten times or more. The rearrangement uses TRBV5-1 and TRBJ2-2; a weak D match, TRBD1 (6 bases). The CDR3 runs 14 residues. V was pared by 7 bases and J by 5 bases, with 15 bases between. Germline V gives CDR1 SGHRS, CDR2 YFSETQ. Here the CDR3 DNA reads TGCGCCAGCTCTACAGGGATTGTGACCGGGGAGCTGTTTTTT. Translation gives CASSTGIVTGELFF.

This clonotype appeared a few times. V usage is TRBV29-1 and J usage is TRBJ2-7; a weak D match, TRBD2 (6 bases). V gave up 4 bases and J gave up 5 bases, with 21 bases separating them. The CDR3 covers 15 residues. Germline V lookup: CDR1 SQVTM, CDR2 ANQGSEA. The CDR3 nucleotides are TGCAGCGTTGGAAAGTTGGCGGGGAGAGCGGACGAGCAGTACTTC. Encoded protein: CSVGKLAGRADEQYF.

This clonotype occurred many times. This chain uses TRBV29-1 with TRBJ2-1; either TRBD1 or TRBD2 may fit D (6 bases each). The CDR3 covers 13 residues. Trimming pared 7 bases from V and 4 bases from J, leaving 14 bases between. Germline-derived CDR1 and CDR2 are SQVTM and ANQGSEA. CDR3 in amino acids: CSAPGARYNEQFF. The DNA for the CDR3 is TGCAGCGCCCCGGGGGCCCGATACAATGAGCAGTTCTTC.

This clonotype has a handful of counts. The genes are TRBV20-1 and TRBJ2-2; the D gene could be TRBD1 or TRBD2 (6 bases each). Germline V gene lookup returns CDR1 DFQATT and CDR2 SNEGSKA (reference sequence). The V end was cut by 2 bases, the J end by 6 bases, with 19 bases between. This CDR3 spans 16 amino acids. The CDR3 DNA reads as TGCAGTGCTAGATCACGGGGGCCGCTTTCCGCCGGGGAGCTGTTTTTT. Translating it yields CSARSRGPLSAGELFF.

Concerning this clonotype: One end of the junction fails to match germline, which may point to a read error. CDR3: CSVGPGPTYGQYF. The CDR3 DNA is TGCAGCGTTGGGCCGGGTCCCACCTACGGGCAGTACTTC. J is TRBJ2-7 and V is TRBV29-1, with D hard to call. The CDR3 contains 13 residues. Germline values: CDR1 SQVTM, CDR2 ANQGSEA.

The genes are TRBV6-5 and TRBJ2-5; D could derive from TRBD1 or TRBD2 (5 bases each). Germline V gene data show CDR1 as MNHEY and CDR2 as SVGAGI. The CDR3 totals 17 residues. V lost 2 bases and J lost 5, with 21 bases in between. CDR3 nucleotides: TGTGCCAGCAGTTACGCTCCTACTCCGGACGGGGCTGAGACCCAGTACTTC. It encodes CASSYAPTPDGAETQYF.

This clonotype was seen at least ten times. This chain joins TRBV27 and TRBJ2-2; perhaps TRBD2 as D (6 bases). The V gene lost 4 bases and the J gene lost 3 bases, with 6 bases spanning the gap. Per the germline V gene, CDR1 is MNHEY and CDR2 is SMNVEV (reference sequence). The length of the CDR3 is 13 residues. CDR3 nucleotides: TGTGCCAGCAGTTGGAGGGACACCGGGGAGCTGTTTTTT. Amino acids: CASSWRDTGELFF.

This CDR3 reads CASRIEGRWIDGYTF. The CDR3 nucleotides read TGCGCCAGCAGGATTGAAGGGCGTTGGATTGATGGCTACACCTTC. This chain links TRBV5-1 with TRBJ1-2; D not certain. The CDR3 is 15 amino acids. Trimming shortened V by 5 bases and J by 6 bases, and 20 bases separated the two germline ends. Germline V CDR1 and CDR2: SGHRS, YFSETQ.

CDR3 in amino acids: CASNKGGVGGTNEKLFF. As DNA, the CDR3 is TGTGCCAGCAACAAAGGAGGGGTCGGCGGAACTAATGAAAAACTGTTTTTT. The chain links TRBV6-1 to TRBJ1-4, with a tentative D call TRBD1 (5 bases). The CDR3 runs to 17 residues. Germline V gives CDR1 MNHNS, CDR2 SASEGT. Trimming cost V 7 bases and J 1 base, with 19 bases left between them.

J is TRBJ2-1 and V is TRBV28; the D gene is possibly TRBD2 (6 bases). CDR3 length: 17 amino acids. CDR1 is MDHEN, CDR2 SYDVKM, per germline. V dropped 4 bases and J dropped 4 bases, with 20 bases sitting between them. In DNA form, the CDR3 reads TGTGCCAGCAGTTCCCTTAGCGGAAACAATGATTACAATGAGCAGTTCTTC. This encodes CASSSLSGNNDYNEQFF. Combining the CDR3 with reference TRBV28 and TRBJ2-1 gives the whole variable domain DVKVTQSSRYLVKRTGEKVFLECVQDMDHENMFWYRQDPGLGLRLIYFSYDVKMKEKGDIPEGYSVSREKKERFSLILESASTNQTSMYLCASSSLSGNNDYNEQFFGPGTRLTVL.

J is TRBJ2-3 and V is TRBV20-1, with D maybe TRBD2 (6 bases). This CDR3 has 14 amino acids. The germline V gene has CDR1 DFQATT and CDR2 SNEGSKA (reference sequence). V lost 6 bases, J lost 1 base, and 14 bases lay in between. The CDR3 here is CSASRGLGTDTQYF. CDR3 sequence (DNA): TGCAGTGCGAGTCGGGGACTGGGCACAGATACGCAGTATTTT.

This clonotype appeared many times. V usage is TRBV6-4 and J usage is TRBJ2-2; D is ambiguous. There are 13 residues in the CDR3. Trimming shortened V by 4 bases and J by 5 bases, and 8 bases separated the two germline ends. CDR1 MRHNA and CDR2 SNTAGT come from the germline V gene. The CDR3 protein is CASSVSETGELFF. In DNA form, the CDR3 reads TGTGCCAGCAGTGTGTCTGAAACCGGGGAGCTGTTTTTT.

This CDR3 is CSARSGTSGYNEQFF. The DNA of the CDR3 is TGCAGTGCTAGATCAGGGACTAGCGGGTACAATGAGCAGTTCTTC. The J gene is TRBJ2-1, the V gene TRBV20-1, with TRBD2 identical over 12 bases. With 2 bases clipped from V and 4 bases from J, the junction kept 3 bases outside the gene matches. The germline V gene encodes CDR1 DFQATT and CDR2 SNEGSKA (reference sequence). The CDR3 is 15 residues long.

This clonotype was picked up many times. This rearrangement joins TRBV29-1 to TRBJ1-3; TRBD1 matches at 9 bases. Germline CDR1 is SQVTM and CDR2 is ANQGSEA. J gave up 4 bases and V 6 bases, and 1 base lay outside the gene matches. The CDR3 is 12 residues long. CDR3 amino acids: CSVGQGGNTIYF. The DNA for the CDR3 is TGCAGCGTCGGACAGGGGGGAAACACCATATATTTT.

The table lists this clonotype with many counts. V gene TRBV11-2 combines with J gene TRBJ1-4; 7 nucleotides line up with TRBD1. CDR1 SGHAT and CDR2 FQNNGV come from the germline V gene. With V trimmed by 3 bases and J by 3 bases, 1 base remained unmatched. This CDR3 comprises 14 residues. The CDR3 coding sequence is TGTGCCAGCAGCTTGGGACAGCCTAATGAAAAACTGTTTTTT. It encodes CASSLGQPNEKLFF.

At least ten counts were recorded for this clonotype. This chain joins TRBV6-5 and TRBJ1-1; D unresolved. V was cut by 2 bases and J by 3 bases, with 13 bases left in between. The CDR3 is 15 residues long. Per germline, CDR1 MNHEY and CDR2 SVGAGI. CDR3: CASSYAGIRDTEAFF. The CDR3 DNA reads as TGTGCCAGCAGTTACGCCGGGATCCGGGACACTGAAGCTTTCTTT.

This clonotype was counted only a few times. The CDR3 loop reads CASSQLMLGLVNTGELFF. The CDR3 bases are TGCGCCAGCAGCCAACTGATGCTGGGACTCGTAAACACCGGGGAGCTGTTTTTT. The J gene is TRBJ2-2, the V gene TRBV4-3; tentatively, D is TRBD2 (6 bases). V was shortened by 2 bases and J by 2 bases, with 18 bases between the two germline ends. The germline V gene encodes CDR1 LGHNA and CDR2 YSLEER. The CDR3 is 18 residues long.

The table lists this clonotype with many counts. The chain recombines TRBV11-2 with TRBJ2-1, with TRBD2 identical over 7 bases. The length of the CDR3 is 14 residues. The trim removed 1 base at V and 3 bases at J, leaving 0 bases unmatched. CDR1 and CDR2 (germline): SGHAT, FQNNGV. The CDR3 DNA is TGTGCCAGCAGCTTAGCTAGCGGCTACAATGAGCAGTTCTTC. It encodes CASSLASGYNEQFF.